The 2 T cell receptor beta chains listed next were all sequenced from one sample in a study of T cells after yellow fever vaccination. In TCRdb, the 5' RACE reads were re-called with MiXCR into one record per CDR3 protein. This table has hundreds of thousands of distinct CDR3 sequences, around an eighth appearing once. The material sequenced was CD4+ T cells sorted from PBMCs, taken 15 days after the yellow fever booster vaccination. These receptors were obtained from a young man who received the YFV17D yellow fever vaccine.

The chain combines TRBV10-3 with TRBJ2-3; 10 bases align to TRBD2. The CDR3 consists of 18 residues. Per the germline V gene, CDR1 is ENHRY and CDR2 is SYGVKD. Germline trimming cut 4 bases from V and 4 bases from J; bases unmatched to any gene: 14. CDR3 bases: TGTGCCATCAGTGTTCGGCCTAGCGGGGGTGGTCGGGCAGATACGCAGTATTTT. Translation: CAISVRPSGGGRADTQYF.

V is TRBV7-9 and J is TRBJ1-5; D perhaps matches TRBD1 (5 bases). Germline V gives CDR1 SEHNR, CDR2 FQNEAQ (reference sequence). V was cut by 5 bases and J by 6 bases, with 14 bases left in between. The CDR3 covers 14 residues. CDR3 sequence: CASSLTQGGQPQHF. CDR3 sequence (DNA): TGTGCCAGCAGCCTAACGCAGGGCGGTCAGCCCCAGCATTTT.